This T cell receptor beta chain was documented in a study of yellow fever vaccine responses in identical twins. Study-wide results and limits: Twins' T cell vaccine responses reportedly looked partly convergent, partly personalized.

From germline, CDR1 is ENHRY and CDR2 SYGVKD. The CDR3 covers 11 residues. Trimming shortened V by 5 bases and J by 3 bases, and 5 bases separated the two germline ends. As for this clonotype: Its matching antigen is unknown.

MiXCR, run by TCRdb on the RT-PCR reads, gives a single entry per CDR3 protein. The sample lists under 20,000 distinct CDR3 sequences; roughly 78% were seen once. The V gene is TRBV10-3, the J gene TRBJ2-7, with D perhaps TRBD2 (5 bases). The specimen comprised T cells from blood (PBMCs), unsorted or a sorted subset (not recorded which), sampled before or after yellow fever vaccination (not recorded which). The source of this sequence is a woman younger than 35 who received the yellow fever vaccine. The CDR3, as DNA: TGTGCCATCAGTAGCGGCTACGAGCAGTACGTC. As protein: CAISSGYEQYV.